The rows below give T cell receptor beta chains drawn from one sample of a study of T cells after yellow fever vaccination. TCRdb re-derived calls from the 5' RACE reads in MiXCR, one entry per CDR3 protein. The sample lists about 160,000 distinct CDR3 sequences; about 7% were seen once. Sample: CD4+ T cells sorted from PBMCs, taken 4 to 5 days after the first yellow fever vaccination. Receptors originate from a man in his late teens or twenties who received the YFV17D yellow fever vaccine. The CDR3 runs from the conserved cysteine through the conserved F or W. Size values are once, few and many counts, or a class for expanded clones, and some rows have none.

j_call	clone_size	v_call	cdr3_aa
TRBJ1-5	NA	TRBV7-2	CASSPRGRNQPQHF
TRBJ1-6	many	TRBV2	CASRKDRGNSPLHF
TRBJ1-1	many	TRBV6-1	CASSETARVTEAFF
TRBJ1-1	many	TRBV7-9	CASIRPRPGTEAFF
TRBJ1-1	many	TRBV12-3/TRBV12-4	CASTLLGVFEAFF
TRBJ2-3	many	TRBV24-1	CATSDIQGWTDTQYF
TRBJ2-5	few	TRBV20-1	CSARGRLWYQETQYF
TRBJ2-1	many	TRBV5-1	CASSLEVGPEQFF
TRBJ2-2	few	TRBV18	CASSSQENTGELFF
TRBJ2-2	many	TRBV6-5	CASSYSRGTSWTGELFF
TRBJ1-1	many	TRBV3-1	CASSQEVLMNTEAFF
TRBJ2-7	NA	TRBV6-5	CASSPHLAGIVYEQYF
TRBJ2-3	many	TRBV24-1	CATSLAGLDTQYF
TRBJ2-1	many	TRBV5-1	CASSLAQGGDEQFF
TRBJ1-2	NA	TRBV9	CASSLTGGQYGYTF
TRBJ2-2	many	TRBV9	CASSVVGDRRPGELFF
TRBJ1-6	NA	TRBV10-3	CAISDPGQGVGTSPLHF